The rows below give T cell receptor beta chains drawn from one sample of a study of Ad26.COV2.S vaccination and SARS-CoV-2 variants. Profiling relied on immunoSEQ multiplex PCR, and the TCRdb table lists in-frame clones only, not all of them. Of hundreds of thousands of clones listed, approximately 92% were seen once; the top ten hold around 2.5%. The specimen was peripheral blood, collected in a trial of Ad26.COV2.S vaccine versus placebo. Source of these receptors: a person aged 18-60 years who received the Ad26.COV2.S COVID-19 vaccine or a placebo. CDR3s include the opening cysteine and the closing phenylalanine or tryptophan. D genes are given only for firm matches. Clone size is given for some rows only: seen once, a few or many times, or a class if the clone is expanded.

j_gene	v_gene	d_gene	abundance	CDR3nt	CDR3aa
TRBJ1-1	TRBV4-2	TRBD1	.	TGTGCCAGCAGCCCCGGGGACAGGGGGCGGGACACTGAAGCTTTCTTT	CASSPGDRGRDTEAFF
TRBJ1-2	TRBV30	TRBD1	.	TGTGCCTGGTCGAGCAGGGGGCAGGACTATGGCTACACCTTC	CAWSSRGQDYGYTF
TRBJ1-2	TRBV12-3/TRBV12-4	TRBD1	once	TGTGCCAGCAGCCACAGGGGGTATGGCTACACCTTC	CASSHRGYGYTF
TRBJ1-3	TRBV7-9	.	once	TGTGCCTGGAGGGGGAGCTCTGGAAACACCATATATTTT	CAWRGSSGNTIYF
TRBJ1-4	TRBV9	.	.	TGTGCCAGCAGCGTGCAAGGGATCCGTAATGAAAAACTGTTTTTT	CASSVQGIRNEKLFF
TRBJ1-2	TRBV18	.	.	TGTGCCAGCTCCAAGAACTCGCGTAACCTACAAAACTATGGCTACACCTTC	CASSKNSRNLQNYGYTF
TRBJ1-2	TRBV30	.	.	TGTGCCTGGAGTCCGCTGGGTTTACTACTGGGCTACACCTTC	CAWSPLGLLLGYTF
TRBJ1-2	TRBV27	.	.	TGTGCCAGCAGTTTAGTCCCAGGGAGCAGCCTCGGCGGCTACACCTTC	CASSLVPGSSLGGYTF
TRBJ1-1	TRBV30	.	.	TGTGCCTGGATCGGGGCCACTGAAGCTTTCTTT	CAWIGATEAFF
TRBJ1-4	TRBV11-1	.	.	TGTGCCAGCAGCCAACTAGGACGTTGGGGTAATGAAAAACTGTTTTTT	CASSQLGRWGNEKLFF
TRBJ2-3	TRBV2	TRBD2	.	TGTGCCAGCGCGATCGCGGGGGGCACAGATACGCAGTATTTT	CASAIAGGTDTQYF
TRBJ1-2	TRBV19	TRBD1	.	TGTGCCAGTAGTCAGGGGGCGATGTATGGCTACACCTTC	CASSQGAMYGYTF
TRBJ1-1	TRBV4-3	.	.	TGCGCCAGCAGCCACCTTACAGGGAGAGGCACTGAAGCTTTCTTT	CASSHLTGRGTEAFF
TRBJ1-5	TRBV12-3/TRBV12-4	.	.	TGTGCCAGCAGTCCCAGAGATCAGCCCCAGCATTTT	CASSPRDQPQHF
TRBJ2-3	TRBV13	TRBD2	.	TGTGCCAGCAGCTTAGGCCTAGCGGGGAGGTCAGATACGCAGTATTTT	CASSLGLAGRSDTQYF
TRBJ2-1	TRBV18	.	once	TGTGCCAGCTCACCACCAATGGGACACAATGAGCAGTTCTTC	CASSPPMGHNEQFF
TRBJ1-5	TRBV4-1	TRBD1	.	TGCGCCAGCAGCCACCCAGGACGGGACAGGGCCCATCAGCCCCAGCATTTT	CASSHPGRDRAHQPQHF
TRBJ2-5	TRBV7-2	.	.	TGTGCCAGCAGCTTTCGGGCAGGGGAAGAGACCCAGTACTTC	CASSFRAGEETQYF
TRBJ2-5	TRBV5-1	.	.	TGCGCCAGCAGCTTGGCCGGGGCAGGGGAAGAGACCCAGTACTTC	CASSLAGAGEETQYF
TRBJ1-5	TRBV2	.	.	TGTGCCAGCAGTGAAGCGCGAACAGTTTATAGCAATCAGCCCCAGCATTTT	CASSEARTVYSNQPQHF